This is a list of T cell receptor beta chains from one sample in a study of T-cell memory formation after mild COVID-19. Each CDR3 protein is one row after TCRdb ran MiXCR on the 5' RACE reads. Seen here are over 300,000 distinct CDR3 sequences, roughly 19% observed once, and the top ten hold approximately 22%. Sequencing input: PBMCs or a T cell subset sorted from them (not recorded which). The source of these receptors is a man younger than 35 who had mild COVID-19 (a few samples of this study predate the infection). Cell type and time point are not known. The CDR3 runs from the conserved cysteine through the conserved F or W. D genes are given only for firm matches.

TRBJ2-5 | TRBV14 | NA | CASSQDPGARETQYF
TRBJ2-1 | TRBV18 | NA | CASSPPLLHRVSSYNEQFF
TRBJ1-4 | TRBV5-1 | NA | CASSLGATTSNEKLFF
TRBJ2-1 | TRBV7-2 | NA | CASSGYHNEQFF
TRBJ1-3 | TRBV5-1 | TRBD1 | CASSLTTGRTGNTIYF
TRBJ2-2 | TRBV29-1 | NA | CSVARNTGELFF
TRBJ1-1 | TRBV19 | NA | CASTVGGVNTEAFF
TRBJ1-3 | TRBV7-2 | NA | CASSLGLTTHSGNTIYF
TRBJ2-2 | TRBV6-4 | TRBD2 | CASSPREGAGELFF
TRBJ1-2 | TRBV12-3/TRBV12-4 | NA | CASSARPGHGYTF
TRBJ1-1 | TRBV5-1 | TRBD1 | CASSPHGQANTEAFF
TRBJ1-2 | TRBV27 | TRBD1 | CASSFTDRGNYGYTF
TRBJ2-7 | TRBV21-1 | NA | CASSNLSDRLYEQYF
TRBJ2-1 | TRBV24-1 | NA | CATSDFRGNEQFF
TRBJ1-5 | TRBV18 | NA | CASSPNLNQPQHF
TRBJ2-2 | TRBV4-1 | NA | CASSQSVTVSTGELFF
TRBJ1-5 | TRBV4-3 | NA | CASSPRGGDGHQPQHF
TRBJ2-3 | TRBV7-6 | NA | CASSLGLTGTDTQYF
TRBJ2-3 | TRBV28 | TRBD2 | CASSSLAAYTDTQYF
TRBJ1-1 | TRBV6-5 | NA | CASRRRRGATATEAFF
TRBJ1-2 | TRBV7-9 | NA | CASTQQGPYGYTF
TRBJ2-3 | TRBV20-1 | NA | CSARTASTDTQYF
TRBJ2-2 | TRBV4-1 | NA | CASSQDGGRGGGELFF
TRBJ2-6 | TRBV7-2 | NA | CASSPRGRGANVLTF
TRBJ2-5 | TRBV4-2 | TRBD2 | CASSQILADQETQYF
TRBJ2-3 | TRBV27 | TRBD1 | CASSGDRGLIGDTQYF
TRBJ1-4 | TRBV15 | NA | CATNRDSGDEKLFF
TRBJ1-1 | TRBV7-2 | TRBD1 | CASRQTGSTEAFF
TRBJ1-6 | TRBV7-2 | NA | CASSPTAMGSPLHF
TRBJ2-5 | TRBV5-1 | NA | CASSLAYTQETQYF
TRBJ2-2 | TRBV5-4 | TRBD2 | CASSTAGGNTGELFF
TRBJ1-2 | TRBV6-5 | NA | CASSAGYDGYTF
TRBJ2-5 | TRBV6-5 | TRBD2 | CASSYSWTSGGAAETQYF
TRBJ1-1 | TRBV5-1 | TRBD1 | CASRDRSNTEAFF
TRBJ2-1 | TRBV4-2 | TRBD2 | CASSQEGRLTSGGTEQFF
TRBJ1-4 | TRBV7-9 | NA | CASSRRGVREKLFF
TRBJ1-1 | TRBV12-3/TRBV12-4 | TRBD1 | CASSPGDRVMNTEAFF
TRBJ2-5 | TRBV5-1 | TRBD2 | CASSFWGGGETQYF
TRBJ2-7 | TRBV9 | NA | CASSLTAGREGYEQYF
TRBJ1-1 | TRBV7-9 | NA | CASSLWQKEAFF
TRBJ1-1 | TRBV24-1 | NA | CATSGQNTEAFF
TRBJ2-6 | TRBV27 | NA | CASRITGANVLTF
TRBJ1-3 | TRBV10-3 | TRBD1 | CAISGQGSPGNTIYF
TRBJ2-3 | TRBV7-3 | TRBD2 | CASSTTGLAAHTDTQYF
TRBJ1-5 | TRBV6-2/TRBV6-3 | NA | CASSYLSYQPQHF
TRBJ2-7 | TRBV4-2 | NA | CASSQGVSSLSYEQYF
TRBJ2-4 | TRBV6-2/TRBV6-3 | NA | CASSLPEGTIQYF
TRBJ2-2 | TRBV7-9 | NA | CASAGQTGELFF
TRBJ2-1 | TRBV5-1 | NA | CASSLGTAVGVNEQFF
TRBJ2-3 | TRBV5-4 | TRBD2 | CASSLAGEGGTDTQYF
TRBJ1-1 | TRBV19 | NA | CASSLVSLNTEAFF
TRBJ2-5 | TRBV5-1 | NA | CASSLAPNKETQYF
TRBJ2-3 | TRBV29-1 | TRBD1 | CSGAGTGLTDTQYF
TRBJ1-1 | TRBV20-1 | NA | CSARRELNTEAFF
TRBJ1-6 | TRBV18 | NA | CASSPTGGADSPLHF
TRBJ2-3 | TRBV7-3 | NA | CASSLGTVSTDTQYF
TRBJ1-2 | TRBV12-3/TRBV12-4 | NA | CASSLAHVPDGYTF
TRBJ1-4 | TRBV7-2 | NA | CASSFFGSPGEKLFF